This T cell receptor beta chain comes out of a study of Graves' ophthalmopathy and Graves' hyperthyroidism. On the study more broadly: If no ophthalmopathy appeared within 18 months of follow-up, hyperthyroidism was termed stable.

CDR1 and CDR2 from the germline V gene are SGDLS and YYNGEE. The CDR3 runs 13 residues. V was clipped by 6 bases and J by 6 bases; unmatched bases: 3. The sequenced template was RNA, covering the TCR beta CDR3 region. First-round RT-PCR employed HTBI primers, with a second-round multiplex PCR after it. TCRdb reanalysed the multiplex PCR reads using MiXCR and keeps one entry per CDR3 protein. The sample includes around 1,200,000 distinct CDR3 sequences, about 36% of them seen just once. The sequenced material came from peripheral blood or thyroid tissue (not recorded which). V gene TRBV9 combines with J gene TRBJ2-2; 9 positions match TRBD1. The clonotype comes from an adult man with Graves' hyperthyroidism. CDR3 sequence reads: CASTRTGAGELFF. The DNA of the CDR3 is TGTGCCAGCACCCGGACAGGGGCCGGGGAGCTGTTTTTT.